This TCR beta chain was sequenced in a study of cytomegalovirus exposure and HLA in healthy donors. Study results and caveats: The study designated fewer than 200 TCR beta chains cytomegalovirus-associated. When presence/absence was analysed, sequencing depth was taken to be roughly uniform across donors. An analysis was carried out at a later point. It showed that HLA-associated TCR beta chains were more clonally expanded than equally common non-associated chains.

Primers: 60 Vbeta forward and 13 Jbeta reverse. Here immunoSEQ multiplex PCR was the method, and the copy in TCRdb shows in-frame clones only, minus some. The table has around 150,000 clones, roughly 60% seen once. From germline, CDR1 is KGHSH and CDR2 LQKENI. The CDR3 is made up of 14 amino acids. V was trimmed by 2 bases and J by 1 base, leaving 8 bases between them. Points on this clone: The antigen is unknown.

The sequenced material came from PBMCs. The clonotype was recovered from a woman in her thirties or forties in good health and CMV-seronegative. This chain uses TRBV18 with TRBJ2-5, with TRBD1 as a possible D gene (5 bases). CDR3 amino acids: CASSPTGTQETQYF. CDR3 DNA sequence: TGTGCCAGCTCACCAACAGGCACCCAAGAGACCCAGTACTTC. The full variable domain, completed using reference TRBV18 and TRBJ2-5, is NAGVMQNPRHLVRRRGQEARLRCSPMKGHSHVYWYRQLPEEGLKFMVYLQKENIIDESGMPKERFSAEFPKEGPSILRIQQVVRGDSAAYFCASSPTGTQETQYFGPGTRLLVL.